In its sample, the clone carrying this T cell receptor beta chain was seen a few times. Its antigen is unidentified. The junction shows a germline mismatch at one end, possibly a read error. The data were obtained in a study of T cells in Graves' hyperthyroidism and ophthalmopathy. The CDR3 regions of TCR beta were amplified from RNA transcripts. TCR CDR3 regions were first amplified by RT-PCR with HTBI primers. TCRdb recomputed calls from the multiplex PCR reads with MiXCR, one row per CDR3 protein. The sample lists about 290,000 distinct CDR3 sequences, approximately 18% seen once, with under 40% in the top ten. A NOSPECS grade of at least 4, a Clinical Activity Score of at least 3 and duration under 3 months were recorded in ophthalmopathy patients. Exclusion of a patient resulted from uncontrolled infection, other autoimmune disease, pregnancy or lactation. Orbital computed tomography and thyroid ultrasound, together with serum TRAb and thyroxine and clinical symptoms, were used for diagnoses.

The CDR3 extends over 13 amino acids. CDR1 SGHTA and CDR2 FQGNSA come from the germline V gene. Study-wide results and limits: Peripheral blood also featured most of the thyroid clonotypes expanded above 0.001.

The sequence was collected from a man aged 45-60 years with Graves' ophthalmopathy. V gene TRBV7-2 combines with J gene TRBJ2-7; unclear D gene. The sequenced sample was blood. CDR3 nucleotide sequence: TGTGCCGGCAGCATGGGCCAGTTAACCGAGCAGTACTTC. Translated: CAGSMGQLTEQYF.